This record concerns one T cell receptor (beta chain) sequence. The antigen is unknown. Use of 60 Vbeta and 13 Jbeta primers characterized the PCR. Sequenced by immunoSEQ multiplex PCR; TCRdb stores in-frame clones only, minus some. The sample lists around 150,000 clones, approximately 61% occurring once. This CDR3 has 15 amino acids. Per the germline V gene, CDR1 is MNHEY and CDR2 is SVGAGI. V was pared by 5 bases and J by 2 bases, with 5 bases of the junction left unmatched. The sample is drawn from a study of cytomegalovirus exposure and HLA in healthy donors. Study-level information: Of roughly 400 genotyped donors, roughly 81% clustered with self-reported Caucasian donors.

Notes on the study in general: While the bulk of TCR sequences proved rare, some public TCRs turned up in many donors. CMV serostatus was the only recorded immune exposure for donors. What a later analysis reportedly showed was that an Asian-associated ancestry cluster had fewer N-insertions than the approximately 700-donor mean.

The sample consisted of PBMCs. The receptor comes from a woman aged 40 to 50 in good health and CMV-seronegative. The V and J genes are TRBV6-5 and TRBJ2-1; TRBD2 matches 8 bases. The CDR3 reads CASSLSGAAYNEQFF. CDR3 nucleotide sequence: TGTGCCAGCAGTCTTAGCGGGGCAGCCTACAATGAGCAGTTCTTC.